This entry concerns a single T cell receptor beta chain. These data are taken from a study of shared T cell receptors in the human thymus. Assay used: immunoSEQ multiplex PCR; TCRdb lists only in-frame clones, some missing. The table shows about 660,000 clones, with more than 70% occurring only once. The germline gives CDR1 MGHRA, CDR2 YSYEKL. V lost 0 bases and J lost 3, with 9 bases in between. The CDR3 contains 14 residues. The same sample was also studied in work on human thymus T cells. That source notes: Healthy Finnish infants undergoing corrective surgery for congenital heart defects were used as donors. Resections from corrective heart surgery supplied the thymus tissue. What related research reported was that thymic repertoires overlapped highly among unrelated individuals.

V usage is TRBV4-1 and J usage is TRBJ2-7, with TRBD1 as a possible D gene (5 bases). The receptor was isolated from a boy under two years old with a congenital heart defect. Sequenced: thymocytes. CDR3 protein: CASSQEQGSYEQYF. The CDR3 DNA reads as TGCGCCAGCAGCCAAGAGCAGGGAAGCTACGAGCAGTACTTC.